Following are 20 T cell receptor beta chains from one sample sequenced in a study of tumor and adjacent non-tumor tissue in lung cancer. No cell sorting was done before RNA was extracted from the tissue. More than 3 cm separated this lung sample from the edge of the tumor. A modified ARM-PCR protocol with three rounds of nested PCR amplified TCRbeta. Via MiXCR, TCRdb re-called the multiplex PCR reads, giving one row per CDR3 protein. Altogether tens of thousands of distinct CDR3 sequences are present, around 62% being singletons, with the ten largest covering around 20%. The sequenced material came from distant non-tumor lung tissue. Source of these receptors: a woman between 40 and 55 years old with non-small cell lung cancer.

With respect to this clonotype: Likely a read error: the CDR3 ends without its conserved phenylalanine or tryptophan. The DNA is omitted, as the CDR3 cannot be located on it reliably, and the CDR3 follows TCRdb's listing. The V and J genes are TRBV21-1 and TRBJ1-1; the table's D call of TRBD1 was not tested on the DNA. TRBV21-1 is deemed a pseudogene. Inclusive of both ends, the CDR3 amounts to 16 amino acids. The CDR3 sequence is CASSHNIRGVNTEAFS.

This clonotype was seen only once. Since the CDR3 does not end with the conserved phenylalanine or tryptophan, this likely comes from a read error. CDR3 amino acids: CTSSHELAGGPRETQYY. DNA of the CDR3: TGCACCAGCAGCCATGAACTAGCGGGAGGGCCTCGCGAGACCCAGTACTAC. The chain carries TRBV4-1 and TRBJ2-5, with 13 bases identical to TRBD2. There are 17 residues in the CDR3. The germline V gene encodes CDR1 MGHRA and CDR2 YSYEKL.

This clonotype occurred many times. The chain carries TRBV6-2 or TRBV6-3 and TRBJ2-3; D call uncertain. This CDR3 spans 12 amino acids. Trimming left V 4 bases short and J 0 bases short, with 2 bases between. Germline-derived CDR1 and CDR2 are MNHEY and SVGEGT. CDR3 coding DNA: TGTGCCAGCAGTTTTAGCACAGATACGCAGTATTTT. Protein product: CASSFSTDTQYF.

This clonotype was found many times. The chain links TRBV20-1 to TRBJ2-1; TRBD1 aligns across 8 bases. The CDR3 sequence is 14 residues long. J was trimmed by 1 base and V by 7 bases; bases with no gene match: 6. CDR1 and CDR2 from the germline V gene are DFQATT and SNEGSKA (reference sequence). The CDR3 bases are TGCAGTGTCCAGACAGGGGTGTCCTACAATGAGCAGTTCTTC. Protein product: CSVQTGVSYNEQFF.

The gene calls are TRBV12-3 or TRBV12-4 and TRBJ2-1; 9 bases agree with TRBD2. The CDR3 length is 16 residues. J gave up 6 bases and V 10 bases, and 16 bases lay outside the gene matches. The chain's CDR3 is CANVKAGTSNGNEQFF. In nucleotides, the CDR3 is TGTGCCAACGTTAAAGCAGGGACTAGCAACGGCAATGAGCAGTTCTTC.

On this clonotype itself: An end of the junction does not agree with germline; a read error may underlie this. CDR3 sequence reads: CASSLDLVGPTDTHYF. The CDR3 DNA follows: TGTGCCAGCAGCTTAGATCTGGTGGGCCCCACAGATACGCACTATTTT. The chain carries TRBV11-3 and TRBJ2-3, with unresolved D. CDR3 length: 16 amino acids. The germline V gene has CDR1 SGHNT and CDR2 YENEEA.

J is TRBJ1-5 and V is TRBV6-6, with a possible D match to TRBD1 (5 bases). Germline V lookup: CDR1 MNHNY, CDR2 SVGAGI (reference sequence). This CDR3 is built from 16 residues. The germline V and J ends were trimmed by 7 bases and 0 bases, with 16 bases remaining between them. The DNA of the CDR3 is TGTGCCAGCAAAAGACTACGGGGGAGTAGCAATCAGCCCCAGCATTTT. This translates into CASKRLRGSSNQPQHF.

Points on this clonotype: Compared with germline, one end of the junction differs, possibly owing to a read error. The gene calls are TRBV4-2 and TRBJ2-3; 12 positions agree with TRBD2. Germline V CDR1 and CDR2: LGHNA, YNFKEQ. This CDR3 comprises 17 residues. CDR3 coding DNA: TGTGCCAGCAGCCAAGCTACTAGCGGGGGGAGGGCAGATACGCAGTTTTTT. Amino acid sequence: CASSQATSGGRADTQFF.

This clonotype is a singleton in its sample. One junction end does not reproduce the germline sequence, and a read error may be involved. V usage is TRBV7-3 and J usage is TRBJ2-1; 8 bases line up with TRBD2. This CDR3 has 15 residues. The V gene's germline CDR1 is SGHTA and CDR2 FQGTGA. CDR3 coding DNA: TGTGCCAGCAGCGTGACAGCGGGGGCGTACAATGAGCTGTTCTTC. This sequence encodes CASSVTAGAYNELFF.

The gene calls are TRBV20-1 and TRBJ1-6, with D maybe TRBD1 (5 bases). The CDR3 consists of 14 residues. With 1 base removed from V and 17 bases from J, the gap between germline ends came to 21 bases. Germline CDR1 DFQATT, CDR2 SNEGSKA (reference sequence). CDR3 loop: CSARVGRDNSSIHF. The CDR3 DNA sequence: TGCAGTGCTAGAGTGGGGCGGGATAATTCATCCATCCACTTT.

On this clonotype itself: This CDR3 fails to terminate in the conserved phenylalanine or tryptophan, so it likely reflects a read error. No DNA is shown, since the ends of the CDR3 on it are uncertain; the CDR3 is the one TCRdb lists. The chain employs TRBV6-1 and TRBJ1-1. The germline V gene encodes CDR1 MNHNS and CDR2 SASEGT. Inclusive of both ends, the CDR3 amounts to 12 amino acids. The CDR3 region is CASSEVGRETFL.

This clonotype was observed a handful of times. The CDR3, as DNA: TGTGCCAGCAGTTCGACTAGCGCGAGGGGGGCCAAAAACATTCAGTACTTC. Protein: CASSSTSARGAKNIQYF. The J gene is TRBJ2-4, the V gene TRBV28, with TRBD2 matching 8 bases. This CDR3 comprises 17 residues. With V trimmed by 4 bases and J by 1 base, 9 bases remained unmatched. The germline CDR1 and CDR2 sequences are MDHEN and SYDVKM.

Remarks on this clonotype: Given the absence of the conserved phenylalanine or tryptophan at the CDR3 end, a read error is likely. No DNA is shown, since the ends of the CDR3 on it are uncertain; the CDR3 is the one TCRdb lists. CDR3 loop: CASSSPQGAYGFTL. The chain employs TRBV11-2 and TRBJ1-2; the DNA was not compared with TRBD1, the D call given in the table. The CDR3 spans 14 amino acids, including both terminal residues. Germline CDR1 reads SGHAT; CDR2 reads FQNNGV.

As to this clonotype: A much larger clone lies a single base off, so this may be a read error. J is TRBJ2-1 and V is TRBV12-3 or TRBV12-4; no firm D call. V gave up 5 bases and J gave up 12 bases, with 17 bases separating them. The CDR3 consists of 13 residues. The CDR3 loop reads CASSLIGRDGQFF. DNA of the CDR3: TGTGCCAGCAGTCTAATCGGACGCGATGGGCAGTTCTTC.

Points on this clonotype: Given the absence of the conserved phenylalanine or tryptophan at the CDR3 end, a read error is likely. CDR3 DNA: TGTGCCAGCAGCTTACGATATAGCAATCAGCTCCAGCATTAT. It translates to CASSLRYSNQLQHY. The rearrangement links TRBV7-8 to TRBJ1-5; D is ambiguous. Germline loops: CDR1 SGHVS, CDR2 FQNEAQ. The CDR3 loop spans 14 amino acids.

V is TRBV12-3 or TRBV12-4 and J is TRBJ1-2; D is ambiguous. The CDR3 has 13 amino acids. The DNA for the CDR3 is TGTACCAACTCAATTTTCCTGGGCGGTGGCTACACCTTC. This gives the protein CTNSIFLGGGYTF.

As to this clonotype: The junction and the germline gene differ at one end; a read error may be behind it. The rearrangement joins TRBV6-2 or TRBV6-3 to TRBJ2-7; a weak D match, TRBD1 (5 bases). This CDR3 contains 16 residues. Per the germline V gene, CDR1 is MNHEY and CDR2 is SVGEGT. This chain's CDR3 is CASSYSSGFVSGERYF. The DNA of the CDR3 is TGTGCCAGTAGTTACTCGTCAGGGTTTGTGAGTGGCGAGCGGTACTTC.

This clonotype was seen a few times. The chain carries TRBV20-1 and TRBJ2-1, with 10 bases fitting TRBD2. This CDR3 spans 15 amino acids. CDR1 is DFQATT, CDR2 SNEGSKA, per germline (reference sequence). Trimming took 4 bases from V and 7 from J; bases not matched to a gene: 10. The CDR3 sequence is CSATPLAGVRNEQFF. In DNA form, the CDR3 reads TGCAGTGCTACCCCCCTAGCGGGAGTTCGGAATGAGCAGTTCTTC.

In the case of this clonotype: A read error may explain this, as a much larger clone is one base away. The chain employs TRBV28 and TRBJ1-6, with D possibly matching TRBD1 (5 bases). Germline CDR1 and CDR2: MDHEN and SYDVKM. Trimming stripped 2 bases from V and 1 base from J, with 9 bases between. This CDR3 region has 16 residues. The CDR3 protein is CASSLRGMSYNSPLHF. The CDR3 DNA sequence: TGTGCCAGCAGTTTAAGGGGCATGTCCTATAATTCACCCCTCCACTTT. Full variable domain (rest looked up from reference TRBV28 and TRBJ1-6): DVKVTQSSRYLVKRTGEKVFLECVQDMDHENMFWYRQDPGLGLRLIYFSYDVKMKEKGDIPEGYSVSREKKERFSLILESASTNQTSMYLCASSLRGMSYNSPLHFGNGTRLTVT.

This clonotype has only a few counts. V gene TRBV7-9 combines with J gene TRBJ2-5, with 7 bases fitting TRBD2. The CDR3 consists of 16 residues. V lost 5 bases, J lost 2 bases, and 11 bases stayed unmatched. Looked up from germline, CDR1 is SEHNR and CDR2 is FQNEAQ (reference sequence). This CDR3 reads CASSLRRAGVQETQYF. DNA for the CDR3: TGTGCCAGCAGCCTCCGTCGGGCGGGGGTACAAGAGACCCAGTACTTC.